This is a list of T cell receptor beta chains from one sample in a study of T-cell memory formation after mild COVID-19. TCRdb itself ran the 5' RACE reads through MiXCR, one entry per CDR3 protein. In the table there are about 5,500 distinct CDR3 sequences, over 15% of which are singletons. What was sequenced was PBMCs or a T cell subset sorted from them (not recorded which). The receptors stem from an adult woman who had mild COVID-19 (a few samples of this study predate the infection). Cell type and time point are not known. The CDR3 runs from the conserved cysteine through the conserved F or W. The D gene is left open where the match is weak. The listing skips clone size in some rows; elsewhere it reads once, few, many or a size class.

J,D,V,size,DNA,CDR3
TRBJ2-7,NA,TRBV25-1,many,TGTGCCAGCAGTCGCCCCCGGGCCTACGAGCAGTACTTC,CASSRPRAYEQYF
TRBJ2-1,NA,TRBV4-1,many,TGCGCCAGCAGCCAAGAAGGTCGGAACTACAATGAGCAGTTCTTC,CASSQEGRNYNEQFF
TRBJ1-1,NA,TRBV4-3,many,TGCGCCAGCAGCCAAGATTTCTCAGGGAGCATGAACACTGAAGCTTTCTTT,CASSQDFSGSMNTEAFF
TRBJ2-5,TRBD2,TRBV24-1,many,TGTGCCACCAGTGAAGGTTACGGGAGGGCCTCAGAGACCCAGTACTTC,CATSEGYGRASETQYF
TRBJ2-7,NA,TRBV27,many,TGTGCCAGCAGCTCCCGAGACACCGCTACGATCCCCTACGAGCAGTACTTC,CASSSRDTATIPYEQYF
TRBJ2-3,NA,TRBV11-2,NA,TGTGCCAGCAGCGGGAGTGTGAGAGATACGCAGTATTTT,CASSGSVRDTQYF
TRBJ1-6,TRBD1,TRBV7-6,many,TGTGCCAGCAGTTCCTCGGGACAGGGGAATTCACCCCTCCACTTT,CASSSSGQGNSPLHF
TRBJ2-5,TRBD1,TRBV24-1,many,TGTGCCACCAGTGATTGGACAGGGGGCCAAGAGACCCAGTACTTC,CATSDWTGGQETQYF
TRBJ2-5,NA,TRBV2,many,TGTGCCAGCAAAACTAATGGTGGGCAAGAGACCCAGTACTTC,CASKTNGGQETQYF
TRBJ2-2,NA,TRBV5-4,few,TGTGCCAGCAGCGTGGTTGGCACCGGGGAGCTGTTTTTT,CASSVVGTGELFF
TRBJ1-1,NA,TRBV11-2,many,TGTGCCAGCAGCACCGGTGGGGGGTGGGTTACGACTTTCTTT,CASSTGGGWVTTFF
TRBJ2-3,TRBD1,TRBV13,NA,TGTGCCAGCAGCACCAGGGACAGTCCTGACCGAGGAGATACGCAGTATTTT,CASSTRDSPDRGDTQYF
TRBJ1-2,NA,TRBV27,many,TGTGCCCCTCCGGGCAGCTCTAACTATGGCTACACCTTC,CAPPGSSNYGYTF
TRBJ2-3,NA,TRBV7-2,NA,TGTGCCAGCAGCCCTGGGCATACCTCTGGCACAGATACGCAGTATTTT,CASSPGHTSGTDTQYF
TRBJ2-3,NA,TRBV2,many,TGTGCCAGCAGTCCAGGGACGGGAAGCACAGATACGCAGTATTTT,CASSPGTGSTDTQYF
TRBJ1-5,NA,TRBV20-1,many,TGCAGTGGCGGGACAAGGAATCAGCCCCAGCATTTT,CSGGTRNQPQHF
TRBJ2-3,NA,TRBV9,NA,TGTGCCAGCAGCCTCCGACAGGGTCGGGAGGCGACAGATACGCAGTATTTT,CASSLRQGREATDTQYF
TRBJ1-2,NA,TRBV20-1,many,TGCAGTGCTAGAGATGAAGAAAAGGGGGACCCCATAGATGGCTACACCTTC,CSARDEEKGDPIDGYTF
TRBJ2-2,NA,TRBV13,many,TGTGCCAGCAGCCTGAATGGGGAAACCGGGGAGCTGTTTTTT,CASSLNGETGELFF
TRBJ2-7,NA,TRBV11-2,once,TGTGCCAGCAGCCTCCTCTACGAGCAGTACTTC,CASSLLYEQYF
TRBJ2-7,TRBD2,TRBV20-1,many,TGCAGTGCTAGAGAAGGAGCGGGAGGGCAGCTAAAGGACGAGCAGTACTTC,CSAREGAGGQLKDEQYF
TRBJ2-3,NA,TRBV7-9,NA,TGTGCCAGCAGCGCCCGGGACTTGAACACAGATACGCAGTATTTT,CASSARDLNTDTQYF
TRBJ2-3,NA,TRBV7-8,many,TGTGCCAGCAGCTCCTTGGGCTTTGGGGGGCTGGATACGCAGTATTTT,CASSSLGFGGLDTQYF
TRBJ1-2,NA,TRBV13,many,TGTGCCAGCAGCGTTAGGGATTTCGACTATGGCTACACCTTC,CASSVRDFDYGYTF
TRBJ2-1,NA,TRBV7-2,many,TGTGCCAGCAGCTCAAATGACGGGAGCCACAATGAGCAGTTCTTC,CASSSNDGSHNEQFF
TRBJ2-3,NA,TRBV7-2,once,TGTGCCAGCAGCTTTTGGGGGGCGGCAGATACGCAGTATTTT,CASSFWGAADTQYF
TRBJ1-1,NA,TRBV19,many,TGTGCCAGTAGTACCTGGGACAAAATAAACACTGAAGCTTTCTTT,CASSTWDKINTEAFF
TRBJ2-5,NA,TRBV7-9,NA,TGTGCCAGCAGCCTAGTAGCCTCTGGAGAGACCCAGTACTTC,CASSLVASGETQYF
TRBJ2-1,TRBD1,TRBV18,many,TGTGCCAGCTCATCCGGGACAGGGATTAATGAGCAGTTCTTC,CASSSGTGINEQFF
TRBJ2-5,TRBD2,TRBV4-1,many,TGCGCCAGCAGCCTCGGACTAGCGGAGACCCAGTACTTC,CASSLGLAETQYF
TRBJ1-2,NA,TRBV3-1,many,TGTGCCAGCAGCCAAGATAGGTGGGGTAAACAGTATGGCTACACCTTC,CASSQDRWGKQYGYTF
TRBJ2-1,TRBD1,TRBV12-3/TRBV12-4,many,TGTGCCAGCAGTTTAGCGGGACAGGGAAGTTCCTTTGAGCAGTTCTTC,CASSLAGQGSSFEQFF
TRBJ2-1,NA,TRBV5-1,NA,TGCGCCAGCAGCTTGCCCTTCGGGGGCGATGAGCAGTTCTTC,CASSLPFGGDEQFF
TRBJ1-1,NA,TRBV19,many,TGTGCCAGTAGTATGTGGGGGCCCGAGACTGAAGCTTTCTTT,CASSMWGPETEAFF
TRBJ2-1,NA,TRBV2,many,TGTGCCAGCAGTGTGTCGGGAGTACAATCGGATGAGCAGTTCTTC,CASSVSGVQSDEQFF
TRBJ2-7,NA,TRBV20-1,many,TGCAGTGCTAGAGATCAGGCCGGGGCCTACGAGCAGTACTTC,CSARDQAGAYEQYF
TRBJ2-7,TRBD1,TRBV6-5,many,TGTGCCAGCAGTTACCAGGGGGCCTACGAGCAGTACTTC,CASSYQGAYEQYF
TRBJ2-3,NA,TRBV30,NA,TGTGCCTGGAGTGTGGGGACTCGTAGCACAGATACGCAGTATTTT,CAWSVGTRSTDTQYF
TRBJ1-4,TRBD1,TRBV27,many,TGTGCCAGCAGTTTATGTGACAGGGGCGCGCCTTCAACTAATGAAAAACTGTTTTTT,CASSLCDRGAPSTNEKLFF
TRBJ2-7,NA,TRBV19,NA,TGTGCCAGTAGTGCCACAGAACAGGGTGGCTCCTACGAGCAGTACTTC,CASSATEQGGSYEQYF
TRBJ1-1,NA,TRBV7-9,many,TGTGCCAGCAGCCCGGGGGCGGGGCATTTCACTGAAGCTTTCTTT,CASSPGAGHFTEAFF
TRBJ2-7,NA,TRBV7-9,medium-sized,TGTGCCAGCAGCTCTGGACAAGAGGACGCCTACGAGCAGTACTTC,CASSSGQEDAYEQYF
TRBJ2-7,NA,TRBV7-7,medium-sized,TGTGCTAGCAGCTTAGGCTTGAATGAGTACGAGCAGTACTTC,CASSLGLNEYEQYF
TRBJ2-3,TRBD2,TRBV15,medium-sized,TGTGCCACCAGTCCCACGGGGGGGTCAACAGATACGCAGTATTTT,CATSPTGGSTDTQYF
TRBJ2-5,TRBD2,TRBV20-1,many,TGCAGTGCCGGAACTAGCGGGAGTTACCAAGAGACCCAGTACTTC,CSAGTSGSYQETQYF
TRBJ2-1,NA,TRBV5-1,many,TGCGCCAGCAGCTTGGCCGCAGGGTTTATCTACAATGAGCAGTTCTTC,CASSLAAGFIYNEQFF
TRBJ2-3,NA,TRBV12-5,NA,TGTGCTAGTGGGCAACATGCTTATACGCAGTATTTT,CASGQHAYTQYF
TRBJ2-5,NA,TRBV12-3/TRBV12-4,many,TGTGCCAGCAGTTCCTCCCTGAGGGGGAGGCAAGAGACCCAGTACTTC,CASSSSLRGRQETQYF
TRBJ2-1,TRBD2,TRBV15,many,TGTGCCACCAGCAGAGAAAAGCGGGAGGTTGGCAATGAGCAGTTCTTC,CATSREKREVGNEQFF
TRBJ2-7,NA,TRBV4-1,many,TGCGCCAGCAGCCAAGATTTTGGTGGTCCGATCTACTACGAGCAGTACTTC,CASSQDFGGPIYYEQYF